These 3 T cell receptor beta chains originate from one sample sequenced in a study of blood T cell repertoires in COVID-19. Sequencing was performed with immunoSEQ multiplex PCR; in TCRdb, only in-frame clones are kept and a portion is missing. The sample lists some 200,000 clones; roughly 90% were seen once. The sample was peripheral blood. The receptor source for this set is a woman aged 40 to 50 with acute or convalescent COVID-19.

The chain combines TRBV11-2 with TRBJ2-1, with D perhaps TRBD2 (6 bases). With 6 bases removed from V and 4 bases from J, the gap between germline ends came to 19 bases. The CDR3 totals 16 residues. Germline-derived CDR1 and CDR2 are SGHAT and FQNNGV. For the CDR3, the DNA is TGTGCCAGCAGTTCTGAAGGGCGGGGAGTATACAATGAGCAGTTCTTC. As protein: CASSSEGRGVYNEQFF.

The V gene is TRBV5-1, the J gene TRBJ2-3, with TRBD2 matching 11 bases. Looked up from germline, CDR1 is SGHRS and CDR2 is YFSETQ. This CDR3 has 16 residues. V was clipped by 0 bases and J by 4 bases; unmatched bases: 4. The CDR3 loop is CASSLVAGGRSDTQYF. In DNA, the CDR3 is TGCGCCAGCAGCTTGGTAGCGGGGGGGCGGTCAGATACGCAGTATTTT.

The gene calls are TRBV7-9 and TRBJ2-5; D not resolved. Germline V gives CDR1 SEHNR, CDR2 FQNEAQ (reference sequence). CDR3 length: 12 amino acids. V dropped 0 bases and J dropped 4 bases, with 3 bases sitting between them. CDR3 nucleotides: TGTGCCAGCAGCTTAGCTCGAGAGACCCAGTACTTC. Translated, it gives CASSLARETQYF.